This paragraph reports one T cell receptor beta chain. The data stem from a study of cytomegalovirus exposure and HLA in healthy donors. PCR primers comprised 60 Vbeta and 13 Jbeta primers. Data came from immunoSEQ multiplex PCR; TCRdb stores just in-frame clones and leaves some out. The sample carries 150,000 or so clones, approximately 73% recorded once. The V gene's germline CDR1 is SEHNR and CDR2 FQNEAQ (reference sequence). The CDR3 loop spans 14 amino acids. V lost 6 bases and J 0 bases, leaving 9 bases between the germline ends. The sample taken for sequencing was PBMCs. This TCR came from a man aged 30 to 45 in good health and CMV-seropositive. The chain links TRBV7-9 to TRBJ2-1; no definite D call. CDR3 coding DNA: TGTGCCAGCAGTTTTATGAGCTCCTACAATGAGCAGTTCTTC. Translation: CASSFMSSYNEQFF. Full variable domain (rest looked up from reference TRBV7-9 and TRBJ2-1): DTGVSQNPRHKITKRGQNVTFRCDPISEHNRLYWYRQTLGQGPEFLTYFQNEAQLEKSRLLSDRFSAERPKGSFSTLEIQRTEQGDSAMYLCASSFMSSYNEQFFGPGTRLTVL.